These T cell receptor beta chains were read from a single sample in a study of T cells in Graves' hyperthyroidism and ophthalmopathy. MiXCR, run by TCRdb on the multiplex PCR reads, gives a single entry per CDR3 protein. The sample yields fewer than 800,000 distinct CDR3 sequences, around 17% seen once. The sequencing sample was made of blood. The receptors were sampled from a man aged 18 to 29 with Graves' hyperthyroidism. The CDR3 runs from the conserved cysteine through the conserved F or W. The order of the fields is D gene, V gene, clone size, J gene, CDR3 protein, CDR3 DNA. D genes are given only for firm matches. Expanded clones are given a class, and other clones once, few, many or no size at all.

>.|TRBV6-1|many|TRBJ2-1
CASSYHPSSYNEQFF
TGTGCCAGCAGTTATCACCCTAGCTCCTACAATGAGCAGTTCTTC
>.|TRBV27|many|TRBJ2-7
CASRLQGRASYEQYF
TGTGCCAGCAGACTACAGGGTCGTGCCTCCTACGAGCAGTACTTC
>.|TRBV24-1|few|TRBJ2-5
CATSDGSGRQETQYF
TGTGCCACCAGTGATGGCTCGGGACGTCAAGAGACCCAGTACTTC
>.|TRBV29-1|few|TRBJ1-1
CSTRETGTHTEAFF
TGCAGCACCAGGGAAACAGGGACGCACACTGAAGCTTTCTTT
>.|TRBV13|.|TRBJ2-3
CASSLRQGWGDTQYF
TGTGCCAGCAGCTTACGGCAGGGGTGGGGGGATACGCAGTATTTT
>.|TRBV27|.|TRBJ1-6
CASSLLGVNSPLHF
TGTGCCAGCAGTTTATTAGGAGTTAATTCACCCCTCCACTTT
>.|TRBV4-3|few|TRBJ2-1
CASSQVPANEQFF
TGCGCCAGCAGCCAAGTGCCGGCCAATGAGCAGTTCTTC
>.|TRBV20-1|many|TRBJ2-7
CSASIDSYEQYF
TGCAGTGCTAGTATAGATAGCTACGAGCAGTACTTC
>.|TRBV28|.|TRBJ2-7
CASSSRQAGYFYEQYF
TGTGCCAGCAGTTCCCGACAGGCGGGATACTTCTACGAGCAGTACTTC
>TRBD2|TRBV7-2|.|TRBJ2-1
CASSFGTSAYNEQFF
TGTGCCAGCAGCTTCGGGACTAGCGCTTACAATGAGCAGTTCTTC
>TRBD2|TRBV6-1|many|TRBJ2-1
CASSALVGGTSHDEQFF
TGTGCCAGCAGTGCACTTGTCGGGGGGACGTCTCACGATGAGCAGTTCTTC
>.|TRBV14|.|TRBJ2-7
CASSVTVTGEQYF
TGTGCCAGCAGCGTGACCGTTACGGGCGAGCAGTACTTC
>.|TRBV6-1|many|TRBJ1-6
CASSGGDSPLHF
TGTGCCAGCAGTGGCGGGGATTCACCCCTCCACTTT
>.|TRBV29-1|few|TRBJ2-5
CSVEWGSQETQYF
TGCAGCGTTGAGTGGGGCTCACAAGAGACCCAGTACTTC
>.|TRBV2|.|TRBJ1-5
CASSDRDNSDQPQHF
TGTGCCAGCAGTGACAGGGATAATTCAGATCAGCCCCAGCATTTT
>.|TRBV29-1|many|TRBJ1-1
CSVDQGNTEAFF
TGCAGCGTTGATCAGGGGAACACTGAAGCTTTCTTT
>.|TRBV14|.|TRBJ1-1
CASSQGWSPEAFF
TGTGCCAGCAGCCAAGGTTGGTCCCCTGAAGCTTTCTTT
>TRBD1|TRBV18|many|TRBJ2-2
CASSTDRVAGELFF
TGTGCCAGCTCAACCGACAGGGTCGCCGGGGAGCTGTTTTTT
>.|TRBV28|.|TRBJ2-2
CASSFSPTRTGELFF
TGTGCCAGCAGTTTTTCCCCCACACGCACCGGGGAGCTGTTTTTT
>.|TRBV6-1|.|TRBJ2-5
CASREGGVSGETQYF
TGTGCCAGCAGAGAGGGCGGGGTATCTGGAGAGACCCAGTACTTC
>.|TRBV3-1|many|TRBJ1-5
CASSQVSSNQPQHF
TGTGCCAGCAGCCAAGTCTCCAGCAATCAGCCCCAGCATTTT
>.|TRBV28|many|TRBJ1-2
CASSLEGNYGYTF
TGTGCCAGCAGTTTGGAGGGTAACTATGGCTACACCTTC
>.|TRBV20-1|many|TRBJ2-5
CSARLDLQRTQYF
TGCAGTGCTAGACTCGACCTTCAAAGGACCCAGTACTTC
>.|TRBV5-6|many|TRBJ2-3
CASSLGGSDTQYF
TGTGCCAGCAGTTTGGGTGGATCAGATACGCAGTATTTT
>.|TRBV2|many|TRBJ1-3
CASSEVRSSGNTIYF
TGTGCCAGCAGTGAAGTCCGCAGCTCTGGAAACACCATATATTTT
>TRBD1|TRBV11-3|few|TRBJ2-2
CASSYGTGVNTGELFF
TGTGCCAGCAGCTACGGGACAGGGGTGAACACCGGGGAGCTGTTTTTT
>.|TRBV5-1|many|TRBJ2-3
CASRPPPGRFLTDTQYF
TGCGCCAGCCGTCCACCACCCGGGAGATTTCTCACAGATACGCAGTATTTT
>TRBD1|TRBV6-1|many|TRBJ1-1
CASSPGQGTLNTEAFF
TGCGCCAGCAGCCCTGGACAGGGCACCCTGAACACTGAAGCTTTCTTT
>TRBD2|TRBV11-1|many|TRBJ2-7
CASSSWTSGILGEQYF
TGTGCCAGCAGCTCCTGGACTAGCGGGATCCTAGGGGAGCAGTACTTC
>TRBD2|TRBV7-6|few|TRBJ2-2
CASSLAASGFTGELFF
TGTGCCAGCAGCTTAGCGGCTAGCGGGTTCACCGGGGAGCTGTTTTTT
>.|TRBV2|many|TRBJ1-1
CASILQGFTEAFF
TGTGCCAGTATCCTTCAGGGGTTCACTGAAGCTTTCTTT
>.|TRBV19|few|TRBJ1-2
CASTALRGSGYTF
TGTGCCAGTACCGCTTTGCGTGGGTCTGGCTACACCTTC
>TRBD2|TRBV30|many|TRBJ2-2
CAWSDPYKRERPGELFF
TGTGCCTGGAGTGATCCTTACAAGCGGGAGCGTCCCGGGGAGCTGTTTTTT
>.|TRBV2|many|TRBJ2-7
CACASDYPPREQYF
TGTGCCTGTGCTTCGGACTACCCCCCCCGGGAGCAGTACTTC
>.|TRBV7-3|many|TRBJ2-3
CASSSTGGRDTQYF
TGTGCCAGCAGTTCCACTGGGGGGCGAGATACGCAGTATTTT
>.|TRBV24-1|many|TRBJ2-1
CATSDIQGYEQFF
TGTGCCACCAGTGATATACAGGGTTATGAGCAGTTCTTC
>TRBD2|TRBV20-1|.|TRBJ2-2
CSARDPWTSGSSTGELFF
TGCAGTGCTAGAGATCCTTGGACTAGCGGGAGTAGTACCGGGGAGCTGTTTTTT
>.|TRBV20-1|few|TRBJ1-6
CSARSGSPYYNSPLHF
TGCAGTGCTCGGTCGGGGTCGCCCTACTATAATTCACCCCTCCACTTT
>.|TRBV7-9|.|TRBJ1-1
CASSLAGGIGTEAFF
TGTGCCAGCAGCTTAGCGGGGGGGATAGGCACTGAAGCTTTCTTT
>.|TRBV4-1|.|TRBJ2-5
CASSQDWIRRGQKETQYF
TGCGCCAGCAGCCAAGATTGGATCCGGAGGGGGCAAAAAGAGACCCAGTACTTC
>TRBD2|TRBV6-6|many|TRBJ2-3
CASSYQREITDTQYF
TGTGCCAGCAGTTACCAGCGGGAGATCACAGATACGCAGTATTTT
>.|TRBV15|few|TRBJ1-4
CATSRAIGEKLFF
TGTGCCACCAGCAGAGCGATAGGAGAAAAACTGTTTTTT